This passage covers 13 T cell receptor beta chains from one sample sequenced in a study of blood T cell repertoires in COVID-19. The assay was immunoSEQ multiplex PCR, and TCRdb's table has in-frame clones only and misses some. The table records 150,000 to 160,000 clones, about 80% of them present only once. The sample comprised peripheral blood. These receptors all come from a woman in her fifties or sixties with acute or convalescent COVID-19.

This sequence joins TRBV28 and TRBJ2-2; no definite D call. Germline V gives CDR1 MDHEN, CDR2 SYDVKM. The V end lost 7 bases, the J end lost 7 bases, and 7 bases lay between the germline ends. This CDR3 has 11 residues. CDR3 protein: CASTVFGELFF. The CDR3 nucleotides read TGTGCCAGCACGGTGTTCGGGGAGCTGTTTTTT.

CDR3 bases: TGCGCCAGCAGTGGGGCAGGGATGAACACCGGGGAGCTGTTTTTT. Translating it yields CASSGAGMNTGELFF. V gene TRBV10-1 combines with J gene TRBJ2-2; D perhaps matches TRBD1 (5 bases). Germline V CDR1 and CDR2: WNHNN, SYGVQD (reference sequence). The CDR3 spans 15 residues. Between the trimmed V and J ends, which lost 4 bases and 1 base, there was a span of 10 bases.

The chain has TRBV6-5 and TRBJ1-5, with a tentative D call TRBD1 (6 bases). CDR1 is MNHEY and CDR2 is SVGAGI in the germline V gene. V was clipped by 2 bases and J by 4 bases, with 9 bases between them. The CDR3 consists of 14 residues. The CDR3 sequence: CASSYAGVNQPQHF. CDR3 in DNA: TGTGCCAGCAGTTACGCAGGGGTAAATCAGCCCCAGCATTTT.

The J gene is TRBJ2-2, the V gene TRBV19; D gene ambiguous. V lost 6 bases to trimming and J lost 2 bases, with 13 bases between them. This CDR3 has 15 amino acids. Per the germline V gene, CDR1 is LNHDA and CDR2 is SQIVND (reference sequence). The CDR3 reads CASSPAELNTGELFF. CDR3 coding DNA: TGTGCCAGTAGCCCTGCGGAACTTAACACCGGGGAGCTGTTTTTT.

The rearrangement uses TRBV5-1 and TRBJ2-1, with 8 nucleotides matching TRBD1. Germline CDR1 reads SGHRS; CDR2 reads YFSETQ. V was clipped by 3 bases and J by 5 bases; unmatched bases: 10. CDR3 length: 16 residues. The CDR3 region is CASSSPQQGVHNEQFF. The DNA of the CDR3 is TGCGCCAGCAGCTCCCCCCAACAGGGGGTCCACAATGAGCAGTTCTTC.

This clone was found a few times. The chain employs TRBV4-1 and TRBJ2-5; 14 nucleotides line up with TRBD2. Trimming removed 4 bases from V and 2 bases from J; junction bases left unmatched: 6. Germline V gene sequence: CDR1 MGHRA, CDR2 YSYEKL. This CDR3 is 17 amino acids long. The CDR3 region is CASSRFGLAGGQETQYF. CDR3 nucleotides: TGCGCCAGCAGCCGATTCGGACTAGCGGGGGGTCAAGAGACCCAGTACTTC.

The gene calls are TRBV7-7 and TRBJ2-2; TRBD1 is a possible D gene (6 bases). The CDR3 spans 15 residues. Trimming shortened V by 3 bases and J by 6 bases, and 14 bases separated the two germline ends. CDR1 is SSHAT, CDR2 FNYEAQ, per germline (reference sequence). The CDR3 DNA sequence: TGTGCCAGCAGCTTCCGGGACACGGTCGCCGGGGAGCTGTTTTTT. This codes for CASSFRDTVAGELFF.

This clone was seen only a few times. The chain is built from TRBV27 and TRBJ1-1; maybe TRBD1 (5 bases). The CDR3 totals 14 residues. V gave up 2 bases and J gave up 4 bases, with 11 bases separating them. Germline-derived CDR1 and CDR2 are MNHEY and SMNVEV (reference sequence). CDR3 DNA: TGTGCCAGCAGTTTACTGGGGGGAAGCACTGAAGCTTTCTTT. Translated: CASSLLGGSTEAFF.

This clone was detected a few times. The chain has TRBV12-5 and TRBJ2-7; maybe TRBD1 (6 bases). The germline CDR1 and CDR2 sequences are LGHNT and FRNRAP. The germline V and J ends were trimmed by 0 bases and 1 base, with 16 bases remaining between them. This CDR3 spans 17 amino acids. CDR3 amino acids: CASGLVLGTLSSYEQYF. The CDR3 bases are TGTGCTAGTGGTTTGGTACTTGGGACACTCTCTTCCTACGAGCAGTACTTC.

This clone was observed a handful of times. The chain employs TRBV5-1 and TRBJ1-6, with D perhaps matching TRBD1 (5 bases). The CDR3 runs to 16 residues. The germline V gene encodes CDR1 SGHRS and CDR2 YFSETQ. Trimming took 0 bases from V and 3 from J, leaving 10 bases between them. The CDR3 DNA is TGCGCCAGCAGCTTGGGGCAGGGTCTCTATAATTCACCCCTCCACTTT. It encodes CASSLGQGLYNSPLHF.

The chain employs TRBV5-1 and TRBJ2-5, with D maybe TRBD2 (6 bases). Per the germline V gene, CDR1 is SGHRS and CDR2 is YFSETQ. The ends were cut back, 0 bases at V and 5 bases at J, with 11 bases in the middle. This CDR3 region has 14 residues. The CDR3 DNA is TGCGCCAGCAGCTTGGTGGGAGGAGCGGAGACCCAGTACTTC. Protein product: CASSLVGGAETQYF.

The chain links TRBV28 to TRBJ1-4; a weak D match, TRBD1 (5 bases). The germline V gene encodes CDR1 MDHEN and CDR2 SYDVKM. CDR3 length: 12 amino acids. V was clipped by 9 bases and J by 8 bases, with 13 bases between them. The CDR3 sequence: CASTSAGEKLFF. The CDR3 coding sequence is TGTGCCAGTACGTCGGCAGGGGAAAAACTGTTTTTT. Full variable domain (remainder filled in from reference TRBV28 and TRBJ1-4): DVKVTQSSRYLVKRTGEKVFLECVQDMDHENMFWYRQDPGLGLRLIYFSYDVKMKEKGDIPEGYSVSREKKERFSLILESASTNQTSMYLCASTSAGEKLFFGSGTQLSVL.

The chain recombines TRBV5-1 with TRBJ1-2; D gene uncertain. The CDR3 is 14 amino acids. V gave up 2 bases and J gave up 2 bases, with 10 bases separating them. The germline V gene has CDR1 SGHRS and CDR2 YFSETQ. CDR3 sequence (DNA): TGCGCCAGCAGCTTTGGAGGGATAAACTATGGCTACACCTTC. Amino acids: CASSFGGINYGYTF.